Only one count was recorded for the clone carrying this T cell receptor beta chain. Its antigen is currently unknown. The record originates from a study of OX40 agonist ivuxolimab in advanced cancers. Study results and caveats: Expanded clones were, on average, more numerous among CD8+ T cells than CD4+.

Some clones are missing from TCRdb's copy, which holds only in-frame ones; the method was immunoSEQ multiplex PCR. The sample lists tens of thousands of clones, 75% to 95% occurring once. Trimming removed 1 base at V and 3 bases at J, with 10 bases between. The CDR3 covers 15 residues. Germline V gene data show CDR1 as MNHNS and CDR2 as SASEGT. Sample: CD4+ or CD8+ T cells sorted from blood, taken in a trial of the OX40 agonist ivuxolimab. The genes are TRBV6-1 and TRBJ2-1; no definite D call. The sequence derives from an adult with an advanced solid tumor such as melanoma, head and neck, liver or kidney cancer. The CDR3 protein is CASSEEAASYNEQFF. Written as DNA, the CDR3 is TGTGCCAGCAGTGAAGAAGCAGCGAGCTACAATGAGCAGTTCTTC.